Shown below are 27 T cell receptor beta chains from a single sample sequenced in a study of regulatory and conventional T cells in RAG deficiency (dated by TCRdb to between 2016 and 2019). Libraries were prepared through the immunoSEQ multiplex PCR assay. TCRdb provides this immuneACCESS table in a form limited to in-frame rearrangements. Some clones are lacking; in checked studies, under half of them reflect an unresolved V gene, and why the rest are absent is not known. The sample table shows 8,700 or so clones, and about 84% are seen once. The ten largest clones capture 30% to 40% of the sample. The sample also formed part of further work on regulatory T cells. In that second paper, the authors write: In the multiplex PCR, 52 forward TRBV primers and 13 reverse TRBJ primers were used, and assay-based and computational corrections were applied for amplification bias.

Sequencing input: CD8+ T cells sorted from blood. The receptors come from a human donor in good health.

This clone was seen only a few times. The J gene is TRBJ2-7, the V gene TRBV6-1, with D maybe TRBD2 (5 bases). The CDR3 has 16 residues. In germline, CDR1 is MNHNS, CDR2 SASEGT. V lost 3 bases, J lost 4 bases, and 19 bases lay in between. Written as DNA, the CDR3 is TGTGCCAGCAGTGACGAGGACTGGGTGGGTGGGTACGAGCAGTACTTC. Protein: CASSDEDWVGGYEQYF.

This chain joins TRBV7-2 and TRBJ1-1; possible D gene TRBD1, 5 bases. This CDR3 contains 13 residues. Germline V lookup: CDR1 SGHTA, CDR2 FQGNSA. With 2 bases removed from V and 2 bases from J, the gap between germline ends came to 6 bases. As DNA, the CDR3 is TGTGCCAGCAGCTTAAGGGGAAACACTGAAGCTTTCTTT. This sequence encodes CASSLRGNTEAFF.

The chain recombines TRBV4-1 with TRBJ1-5; D is undetermined. V dropped 0 bases and J dropped 7 bases, with 13 bases sitting between them. The V gene's germline CDR1 is MGHRA and CDR2 YSYEKL. The CDR3 is 15 amino acids. The CDR3 DNA is TGCGCCAGCAGCCAAGAGGAAGGGCGAGGACAGCCCCAGCATTTT. It encodes CASSQEEGRGQPQHF.

This clone is a singleton in its sample. V is TRBV12-5 and J is TRBJ1-3; TRBD1 might be the D (5 bases). Deletions cut 5 bases from V and 2 bases from J, with 10 bases between. Germline V CDR1 and CDR2: LGHNT, FRNRAP. The CDR3 runs to 14 residues. The CDR3 region is CASGLPGTGNTIYF. In DNA form, the CDR3 reads TGTGCTAGTGGTCTCCCAGGGACTGGAAACACCATATATTTT. The full variable domain, in which reference TRBV12-5 and TRBJ1-3 provide the parts outside the CDR3, is DARVTQTPRHKVTEMGQEVTMRCQPILGHNTVFWYRQTMMQGLELLAYFRNRAPLDDSGMPKDRFSAEMPDATLATLKIQPSEPRDSAVYFCASGLPGTGNTIYFGEGSWLTVV.

V and J are TRBV29-1 and TRBJ1-2, with D unresolved. V shed 2 bases and J shed 4 bases, with 14 bases lying between them. Germline lookup yields CDR1 SQVTM and CDR2 ANQGSEA. The CDR3 consists of 14 residues. CDR3 nucleotide sequence: TGCAGCGTTGAATTGATGGGAGGGATCTATGGCTACACCTTC. Translated, it gives CSVELMGGIYGYTF.

Worth noting for this clone: One junction end does not reproduce the germline sequence, and a read error may be involved. Other DNA sequences within the sample encode an identical CDR3. For the CDR3, the DNA is TGTGCCAGCAGCCCTGGGTACGGGGCCAACGTCCTGACTTTT. Translation gives CASSPGYGANVLTF. The chain couples TRBV9 to TRBJ2-6; D is tentatively TRBD1 or TRBD2 (5 bases each). Germline V gene data show CDR1 as SGDLS and CDR2 as YYNGEE. The CDR3 extends over 14 amino acids.

This clone is termed hyperexpanded (1% or more). This rearrangement joins TRBV29-1 to TRBJ2-5; D is unclear. V shed 6 bases and J shed 5 bases, with 13 bases lying between them. CDR1 is SQVTM, CDR2 ANQGSEA, per germline. The length of the CDR3 is 12 residues. The CDR3, as DNA: TGCAGCGTACGGCTTCTATCGGAGACCCAGTACTTC. This encodes CSVRLLSETQYF.

The genes are TRBV19 and TRBJ1-3; D unclear. V dropped 7 bases and J dropped 9 bases, with 13 bases sitting between them. CDR3 length: 12 amino acids. Germline lookup yields CDR1 LNHDA and CDR2 SQIVND (reference sequence). DNA of the CDR3: TGTGCCAGTATGGTGGGCTGGACCACCATATATTTT. It yields the protein CASMVGWTTIYF.

The V and J genes are TRBV19 and TRBJ2-2; D is possibly TRBD1 or TRBD2 (6 bases each). The germline V gene encodes CDR1 LNHDA and CDR2 SQIVND (reference sequence). The CDR3 has 14 residues. Trimming removed 10 bases at V and 1 base at J, with 13 bases between. The CDR3 DNA reads as TGTGCCACCCGGGGGCGGGAGAACACCGGGGAGCTGTTTTTT. This translates into CATRGRENTGELFF. The whole variable domain, remainder taken from reference TRBV19 and TRBJ2-2, is DGGITQSPKYLFRKEGQNVTLSCEQNLNHDAMYWYRQDPGQGLRLIYYSQIVNDFQKGDIAEGYSVSREKKESFPLTVTSAQKNPTAFYLCATRGRENTGELFFGEGSRLTVL.

V usage is TRBV4-1 and J usage is TRBJ2-2, with D perhaps matching TRBD2 (5 bases). Germline V lookup: CDR1 MGHRA, CDR2 YSYEKL. V was trimmed by 1 base and J by 4 bases, leaving 13 bases between them. This CDR3 is 16 amino acids long. The CDR3 is CASSQVAGSRTGELFF. The CDR3 nucleotides are TGCGCCAGCAGCCAAGTGGCGGGCTCGCGCACCGGGGAGCTGTTTTTT.

This clone came up once. The V gene is TRBV11-2, the J gene TRBJ2-3; 8 nucleotides align to TRBD2. The CDR3 runs 15 residues. Looked up from germline, CDR1 is SGHAT and CDR2 is FQNNGV. V dropped 5 bases and J dropped 2; count of bases not matched to a gene: 6. This CDR3 reads CASSPTSASTDTQYF. The DNA of the CDR3 is TGTGCCAGCAGCCCGACTAGCGCCTCCACAGATACGCAGTATTTT.

The chain employs TRBV4-2 and TRBJ1-1; D uncertain. The CDR3 consists of 14 residues. The V gene lost 4 bases and the J gene lost 1 base, with 10 bases spanning the gap. In germline, CDR1 is LGHNA, CDR2 YNFKEQ. The CDR3 is CASSLAHGNTEAFF. The CDR3 DNA reads TGTGCCAGCAGCCTGGCACATGGGAACACTGAAGCTTTCTTT.

By share, this clone counts as medium-sized. J is TRBJ2-7 and V is TRBV5-6; tentative D call: TRBD1 (6 bases). Trimming removed 2 bases at V and 2 bases at J, with 11 bases between. CDR1 is SGHDT, CDR2 YYEEEE, per germline. The CDR3 sequence is 14 residues long. The CDR3 coding sequence is TGTGCCAGCAGCTTCGGGACAAACGCCTACGAGCAGTACTTC. Residues: CASSFGTNAYEQYF. Filled out from reference TRBV5-6 and TRBJ2-7, the complete variable domain reads DAGVTQSPTHLIKTRGQQVTLRCSPKSGHDTVSWYQQALGQGPQFIFQYYEEEERQRGNFPDRFSGHQFPNYSSELNVNALLLGDSALYLCASSFGTNAYEQYFGPGTRLTVT.

The V and J genes are TRBV28 and TRBJ2-2, with a tentative D call TRBD2 (6 bases). Germline lookup yields CDR1 MDHEN and CDR2 SYDVKM. CDR3 length: 15 amino acids. V lost 5 bases, J lost 3 bases, and 13 bases lay in between. CDR3 DNA: TGTGCCAGCAGTCCTCTAGCGCGAGACACCGGGGAGCTGTTTTTT. Translated: CASSPLARDTGELFF. The entire variable domain, with the rest obtained from reference TRBV28 and TRBJ2-2, is as follows: DVKVTQSSRYLVKRTGEKVFLECVQDMDHENMFWYRQDPGLGLRLIYFSYDVKMKEKGDIPEGYSVSREKKERFSLILESASTNQTSMYLCASSPLARDTGELFFGEGSRLTVL.

V gene TRBV5-5 combines with J gene TRBJ2-3, with 7 bases identical to TRBD2. Germline V CDR1 and CDR2: SGHKS, YYEKEE (reference sequence). Trimming cost V 5 bases and J 0 bases; bases outside gene matches: 9. The CDR3 sequence is 16 residues long. CDR3 protein: CASSILAVSSTDTQYF. The CDR3, as DNA: TGTGCCAGCAGTATCCTAGCGGTATCTAGCACAGATACGCAGTATTTT.

The J gene is TRBJ2-1, the V gene TRBV4-1; 7 nucleotides match TRBD2. The CDR3 is made up of 16 amino acids. V lost 3 bases and J lost 7; bases outside the gene matches: 12. Germline-derived CDR1 and CDR2 are MGHRA and YSYEKL. The CDR3 bases are TGCGCCAGCAGCCACCATCTAGCGGTGGTGACTAATGAGCAGTTCTTC. This encodes CASSHHLAVVTNEQFF.

The chain is built from TRBV6-1 and TRBJ1-3, with 9 bases lining up with TRBD1. Germline trimming cut 3 bases from V and 2 bases from J; bases unmatched to any gene: 2. This CDR3 region has 15 residues. The germline V gene encodes CDR1 MNHNS and CDR2 SASEGT. Written as DNA, the CDR3 is TGTGCCAGCAGTGATAGGGACAGGGCTGGAAACACCATATATTTT. Encoded protein: CASSDRDRAGNTIYF.

This clone showed up just a few times. The V and J genes are TRBV6-6 and TRBJ2-7; 8 nucleotides line up with TRBD1. In germline, CDR1 is MNHNY, CDR2 SVGAGI (reference sequence). J gave up 4 bases and V 5 bases, and 7 bases lay outside the gene matches. The CDR3 consists of 14 residues. The CDR3 DNA reads TGTGCCAGCAGTAGGACAGGGTATAGATACGAGCAGTACTTC. Residues: CASSRTGYRYEQYF.

This clone was seen just once. The rearrangement uses TRBV13 and TRBJ2-5, with D tentatively TRBD2 (6 bases). CDR3 length: 15 residues. Germline values: CDR1 PRHDT, CDR2 FYEKMQ (reference sequence). V gave up 5 bases and J gave up 4 bases, with 17 bases separating them. CDR3 loop: CASSPQREFGETQYF. CDR3 bases: TGTGCCAGCAGCCCCCAACGGGAGTTCGGAGAGACCCAGTACTTC.

This clone was counted a few times. The sample carries other DNA sequences with the same CDR3. The genes are TRBV7-2 and TRBJ2-3; D is uncertain. This CDR3 has 11 residues. Germline V gives CDR1 SGHTA, CDR2 FQGNSA. V gave up 4 bases and J gave up 2 bases, with 1 base separating them. The CDR3 here is CASSYTDTQYF. The CDR3 nucleotides are TGTGCCAGCAGCTACACAGATACGCAGTATTTT.

This clone was seen only once. The chain has TRBV10-2 and TRBJ2-5; D remains ambiguous. Germline values: CDR1 WSHSY, CDR2 SAAADI. This CDR3 spans 11 amino acids. Trimming removed 6 bases from V and 3 bases from J, with 5 bases in between. The CDR3 sequence is CASSQEETQYF. The CDR3 bases are TGCGCCAGCAGCCAGGAAGAGACCCAGTACTTC.

This clone appeared a single time. The chain employs TRBV7-9 and TRBJ1-1; 8 bases map to TRBD1. V lost 3 bases and J lost 0; bases outside the gene matches: 3. This CDR3 has 15 amino acids. Per germline, CDR1 SEHNR and CDR2 FQNEAQ (reference sequence). The CDR3 nucleotides read TGTGCCAGCAGCTTGCAGACAGGGGTGAACACTGAAGCTTTCTTT. It encodes CASSLQTGVNTEAFF.

The genes are TRBV28 and TRBJ1-1; 12 bases agree with TRBD1. After removal of 6 bases from V and 5 bases from J, the junction contained 7 bases not matched to a gene. The CDR3 loop spans 15 amino acids. Germline CDR1 and CDR2: MDHEN and SYDVKM. The CDR3 here is CASSFGTGGWTEAFF. The CDR3 region has the DNA TGTGCCAGCAGCTTTGGGACAGGGGGCTGGACTGAAGCTTTCTTT.

For this clone: At one end the junction does not follow the germline gene, possibly because of a read error. The J gene is TRBJ2-5, the V gene TRBV4-1; 7 nucleotides match TRBD1. Germline CDR1 is MGHRA and CDR2 is YSYEKL. This CDR3 is built from 14 residues. The CDR3 DNA reads TGCGCCAGCAGCCAGATTACAGGGGTAGAGGCCCAGTACTTC. It specifies CASSQITGVEAQYF.

The rearrangement links TRBV5-1 to TRBJ1-1; no clear D gene. Trimming stripped 0 bases from V and 1 base from J, with 7 bases between. The CDR3 runs to 14 residues. The germline gives CDR1 SGHRS, CDR2 YFSETQ. CDR3 amino acids: CASSLGPGNTEAFF. The CDR3, as DNA: TGCGCCAGCAGCTTGGGGCCGGGGAACACTGAAGCTTTCTTT.

The V and J genes are TRBV5-4 and TRBJ2-7; no reliable D call. V was pared by 0 bases and J by 0 bases, with 7 bases between. Germline CDR1 SGHNT, CDR2 YYREEE (reference sequence). The length of the CDR3 is 14 residues. CDR3 nucleotides: TGTGCCAGCAGCTTGGCGGGTTACTCCTACGAGCAGTACTTC. Translated: CASSLAGYSYEQYF.

The V call is TRBV30, the J call TRBJ1-1; D unresolved. V was clipped by 2 bases and J by 5 bases, with 12 bases between them. Germline V gives CDR1 GTSNPN, CDR2 SVGIG (reference sequence). This CDR3 has 13 amino acids. CDR3 protein: CAWSHGRMTEAFF. CDR3 DNA: TGTGCCTGGAGTCATGGACGGATGACTGAAGCTTTCTTT.